Here is one T cell receptor (beta chain) with its context. A mixed TRB-A/B primer pool amplified rearranged TRB by multiplex touch-down PCR. TCRdb analysed the multiplex PCR reads with MiXCR anew, one entry per CDR3 protein. Of roughly 6,000 distinct CDR3 sequences listed, 21% are singletons. TCR beta rearrangements were amplified from peripheral blood genomic DNA. These data originate in a study of T cell repertoires in aging, cancer and after chemotherapy. Study background: Donors were grouped into six age bands spanning 30 or younger through 70 or older.

The CDR3 is made up of 14 amino acids. V was pared by 6 bases and J by 2 bases, with 2 bases of the junction left unmatched. From germline, CDR1 is MNHEY and CDR2 SVGAGI. This sequence was found in a human donor with a blood cancer. Sequenced sample: blood. V gene TRBV6-5 combines with J gene TRBJ2-3; 10 nucleotides line up with TRBD2. CDR3 sequence: CASRTSGSTDTQYF. CDR3 nucleotide sequence: TGTGCCAGCAGGACTAGCGGGTCCACAGATACGCAGTATTTT.